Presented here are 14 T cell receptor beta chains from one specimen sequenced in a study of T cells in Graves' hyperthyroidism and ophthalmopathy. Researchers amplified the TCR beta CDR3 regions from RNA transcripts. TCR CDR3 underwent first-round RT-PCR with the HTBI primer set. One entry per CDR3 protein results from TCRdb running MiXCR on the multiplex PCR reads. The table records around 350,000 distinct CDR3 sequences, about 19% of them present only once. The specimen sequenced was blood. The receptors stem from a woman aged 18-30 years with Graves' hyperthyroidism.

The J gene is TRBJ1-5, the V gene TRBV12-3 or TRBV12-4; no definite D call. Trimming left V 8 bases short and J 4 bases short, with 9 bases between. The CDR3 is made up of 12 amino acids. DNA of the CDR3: TGTGCCAGCGAGGGAGTTAATCAGCCCCAGCATTTT. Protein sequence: CASEGVNQPQHF.

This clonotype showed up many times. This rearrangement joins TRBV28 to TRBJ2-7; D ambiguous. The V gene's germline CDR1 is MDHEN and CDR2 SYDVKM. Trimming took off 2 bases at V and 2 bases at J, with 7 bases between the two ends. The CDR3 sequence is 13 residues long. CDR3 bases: TGTGCCAGCAGTTTACAGCTAACCTACGAGCAGTACTTC. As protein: CASSLQLTYEQYF.

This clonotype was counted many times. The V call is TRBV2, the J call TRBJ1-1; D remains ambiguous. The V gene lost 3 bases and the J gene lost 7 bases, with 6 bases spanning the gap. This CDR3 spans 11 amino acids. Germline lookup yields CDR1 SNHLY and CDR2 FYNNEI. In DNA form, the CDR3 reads TGTGCCAGCAGTGATTGGGTTGAAGCTTTCTTT. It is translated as CASSDWVEAFF.

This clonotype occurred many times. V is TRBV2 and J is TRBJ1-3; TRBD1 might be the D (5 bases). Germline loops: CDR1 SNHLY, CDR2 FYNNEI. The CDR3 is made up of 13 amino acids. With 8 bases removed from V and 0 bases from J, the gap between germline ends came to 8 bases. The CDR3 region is CASGRDSGNTIYF. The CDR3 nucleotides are TGTGCCAGCGGCAGGGACTCTGGAAACACCATATATTTT.

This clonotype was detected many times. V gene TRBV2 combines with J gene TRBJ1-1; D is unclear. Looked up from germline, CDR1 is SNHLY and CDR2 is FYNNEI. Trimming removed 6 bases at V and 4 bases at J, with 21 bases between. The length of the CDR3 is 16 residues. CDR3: CASRFWTLKSGTEAFF. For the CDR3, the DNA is TGTGCCAGCAGATTTTGGACCCTCAAGTCGGGCACTGAAGCTTTCTTT.

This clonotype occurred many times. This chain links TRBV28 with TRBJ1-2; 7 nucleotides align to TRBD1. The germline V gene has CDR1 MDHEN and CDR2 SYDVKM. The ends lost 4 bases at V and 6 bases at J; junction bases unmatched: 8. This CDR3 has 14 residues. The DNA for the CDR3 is TGTGCCAGCAGTTCCCAGGACAGGCCCAATGGCTACACCTTC. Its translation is CASSSQDRPNGYTF.

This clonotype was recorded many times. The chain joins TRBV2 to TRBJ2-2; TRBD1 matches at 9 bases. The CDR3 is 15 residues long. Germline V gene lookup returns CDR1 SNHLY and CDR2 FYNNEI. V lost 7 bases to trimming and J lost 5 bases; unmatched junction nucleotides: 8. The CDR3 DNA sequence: TGTGCCAGCACCCCAGGACAGGGGTATACCGGGGAGCTGTTTTTT. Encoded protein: CASTPGQGYTGELFF.

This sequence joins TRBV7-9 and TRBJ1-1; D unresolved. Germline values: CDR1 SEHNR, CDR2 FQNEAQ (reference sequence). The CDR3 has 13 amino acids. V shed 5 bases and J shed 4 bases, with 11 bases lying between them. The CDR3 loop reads CASSQAATTEAFF. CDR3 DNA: TGTGCCAGCAGCCAAGCGGCCACCACTGAAGCTTTCTTT.

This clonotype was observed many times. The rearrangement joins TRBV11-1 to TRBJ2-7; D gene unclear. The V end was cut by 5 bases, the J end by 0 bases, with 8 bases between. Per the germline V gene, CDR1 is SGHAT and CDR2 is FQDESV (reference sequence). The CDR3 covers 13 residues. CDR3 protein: CASSKETSYEQYF. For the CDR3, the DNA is TGTGCCAGCAGCAAAGAGACCTCCTACGAGCAGTACTTC.

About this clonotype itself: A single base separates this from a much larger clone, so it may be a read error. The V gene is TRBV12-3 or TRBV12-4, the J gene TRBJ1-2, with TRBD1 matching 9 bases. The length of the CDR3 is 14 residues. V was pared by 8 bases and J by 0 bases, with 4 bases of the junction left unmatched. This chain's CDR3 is CASSGTGSNYGYTF. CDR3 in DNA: TGTGCCAGCTCTGGGACAGGGTCTAACTATGGCTACACCTTC.

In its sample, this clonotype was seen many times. Written as DNA, the CDR3 is TGTGCCAGCAGCTTAGATATAAAAGCTTTCTTT. Translation gives CASSLDIKAFF. This chain links TRBV11-2 with TRBJ1-1, with unresolved D. Germline V gene lookup returns CDR1 SGHAT and CDR2 FQNNGV. V was trimmed by 0 bases and J by 9 bases, leaving 5 bases between them. The CDR3 has 11 residues. Variable domain in full (rest from reference TRBV11-2 and TRBJ1-1): EAGVAQSPRYKIIEKRQSVAFWCNPISGHATLYWYQQILGQGPKLLIQFQNNGVVDDSQLPKDRFSAERLKGVDSTLKIQPAKLEDSAVYLCASSLDIKAFFGQGTRLTVV.

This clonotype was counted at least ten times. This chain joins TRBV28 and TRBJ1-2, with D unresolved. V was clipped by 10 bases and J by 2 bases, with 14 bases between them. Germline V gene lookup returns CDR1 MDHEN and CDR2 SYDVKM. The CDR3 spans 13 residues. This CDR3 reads CATTDLRNYGYTF. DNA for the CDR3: TGTGCCACCACGGACCTACGAAACTATGGCTACACCTTC.

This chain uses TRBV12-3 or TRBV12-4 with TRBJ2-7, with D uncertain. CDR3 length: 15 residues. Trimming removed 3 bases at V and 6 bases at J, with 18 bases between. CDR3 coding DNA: TGTGCCAGCAGTTTGGTAGGAGACCTAATCGCCGAGCAGTACTTC. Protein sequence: CASSLVGDLIAEQYF.

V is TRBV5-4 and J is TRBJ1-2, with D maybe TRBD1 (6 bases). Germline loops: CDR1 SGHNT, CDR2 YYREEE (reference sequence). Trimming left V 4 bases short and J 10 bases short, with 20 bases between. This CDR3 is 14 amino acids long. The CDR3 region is CASSRYRARGSYTF. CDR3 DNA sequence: TGTGCCAGCAGCCGGTACAGGGCCCGCGGATCCTACACCTTC.